Listed here are 18 T cell receptor beta chains from one sample, sequenced in a study of blood T cell repertoires in COVID-19. Sequencing used immunoSEQ multiplex PCR; TCRdb keeps in-frame clones, though not all of them. The table records 130,000 or so clones, around four fifths of them present only once. Sample: peripheral blood. The receptors stem from a human donor in a cohort sampled during active COVID-19.

The chain uses TRBV3-1 (or the pseudogene TRBV3-2) and TRBJ2-1; D possibly corresponds to TRBD1 (6 bases). V was shortened by 2 bases and J by 6 bases, with 8 bases between the two germline ends. The CDR3 sequence is 13 residues long. The V gene's germline CDR1 is LGHDT and CDR2 YNNKEL (reference sequence). In nucleotides, the CDR3 is TGTGCCAGCAGCCAATCAGGGGCCAATGAGCAGTTCTTC. Its protein product is CASSQSGANEQFF.

V is TRBV10-3 and J is TRBJ2-7; no definite D call. CDR1 and CDR2 from the germline V gene are ENHRY and SYGVKD. The V end lost 10 bases, the J end lost 4 bases, and 14 bases lay between the germline ends. The CDR3 runs 12 residues. As DNA, the CDR3 is TGTGCCACCTCCCGGGTTTCGTACGAGCAGTACTTC. Its protein product is CATSRVSYEQYF.

In its sample, this clone was seen many times. This rearrangement joins TRBV6-4 to TRBJ2-3; 9 positions agree with TRBD2. Germline trimming cut 6 bases from V and 6 bases from J; bases unmatched to any gene: 7. The CDR3 runs to 14 residues. Germline CDR1 is MRHNA and CDR2 is SNTAGT. The DNA for the CDR3 is TGTGCCAGCAGCTTAGCGGGAGCTAGCGATACGCAGTATTTT. As protein: CASSLAGASDTQYF.

The chain employs TRBV7-8 and TRBJ1-6; D is possibly TRBD1 (6 bases). Germline V gene lookup returns CDR1 SGHVS and CDR2 FQNEAQ. The ends were cut back, 6 bases at V and 8 bases at J, with 17 bases in the middle. The CDR3 is made up of 15 amino acids. CDR3 region: CASRPNRDGDSPLHF. The CDR3 DNA sequence: TGTGCCAGCAGACCTAACAGGGACGGAGATTCACCCCTCCACTTT.

The V gene is TRBV9, the J gene TRBJ2-3; 8 bases line up with TRBD2. The J segment lost 6 bases and the V segment lost 2 bases, leaving 5 bases of the junction unmatched. The CDR3 sequence is 14 residues long. Germline V gene sequence: CDR1 SGDLS, CDR2 YYNGEE. Here the CDR3 reads CASSVAGRGDTQYF. The CDR3 region has the DNA TGTGCCAGCAGCGTCGCCGGGAGGGGGGATACGCAGTATTTT. The full variable domain, in which reference TRBV9 and TRBJ2-3 provide the parts outside the CDR3, is DSGVTQTPKHLITATGQRVTLRCSPRSGDLSVYWYQQSLDQGLQFLIQYYNGEERAKGNILERFSAQQFPDLHSELNLSSLELGDSALYFCASSVAGRGDTQYFGPGTRLTVL.

The genes are TRBV19 and TRBJ1-2, with 7 positions matching TRBD1. V gave up 2 bases and J gave up 4 bases; unmatched junction bases: 10. The CDR3 length is 16 residues. The germline gives CDR1 LNHDA, CDR2 SQIVND (reference sequence). DNA of the CDR3: TGTGCCAGTAGTATAAACAGGGACAGATCCGGCTATGGCTACACCTTC. Protein: CASSINRDRSGYGYTF.

The rearrangement joins TRBV19 to TRBJ2-5; 8 bases map to TRBD1. The CDR3 is 15 amino acids. Looked up from germline, CDR1 is LNHDA and CDR2 is SQIVND (reference sequence). Losses at the gene ends were 2 bases for V and 4 bases for J; bases not matched to a gene: 6. The DNA of the CDR3 is TGTGCCAGTAGTATAAGGGCAGGGGGCGGAGAGACCCAGTACTTC. Protein: CASSIRAGGGETQYF.

This chain connects TRBV19 to TRBJ2-2, with 8 nucleotides matching TRBD2. Per germline, CDR1 LNHDA and CDR2 SQIVND (reference sequence). The trim removed 5 bases at V and 5 bases at J, leaving 4 bases unmatched. CDR3 size: 14 residues. The CDR3 region has the DNA TGTGCCAGTAGTGCCATAGCGGGAACCGGGGAGCTGTTTTTT. It is translated as CASSAIAGTGELFF.

The V call is TRBV27, the J call TRBJ1-6; D is perhaps TRBD1 (5 bases). Germline lookup yields CDR1 MNHEY and CDR2 SMNVEV (reference sequence). V dropped 2 bases and J dropped 7 bases, with 12 bases sitting between them. This CDR3 is 15 amino acids long. CDR3 in amino acids: CASSLRAGMNSPLHF. CDR3 DNA: TGTGCCAGCAGTTTACGGGCAGGGATGAATTCACCCCTCCACTTT.

The chain recombines TRBV11-2 with TRBJ2-2, with 8 positions matching TRBD2. CDR1 and CDR2 from the germline V gene are SGHAT and FQNNGV. The CDR3 consists of 14 residues. The V segment lost 3 bases and the J segment 6 bases; nucleotides outside the gene matches: 3. CDR3 nucleotide sequence: TGTGCCAGCAGCTTGACTAGCGAGCCCGGGGAGCTGTTTTTT. Its protein product is CASSLTSEPGELFF.

This chain connects TRBV2 to TRBJ1-5; D gene uncertain. The V and J ends lost 5 bases and 2 bases respectively, with 13 bases between them. This CDR3 is built from 15 residues. Germline CDR1 and CDR2: SNHLY and FYNNEI. The CDR3 region is CASSPLLAGNQPQHF. CDR3 in DNA: TGTGCCAGCAGTCCCCTACTCGCCGGCAATCAGCCCCAGCATTTT.

The chain combines TRBV5-1 with TRBJ2-2, with D possibly being TRBD1 (6 bases). This CDR3 region has 15 residues. Germline V gives CDR1 SGHRS, CDR2 YFSETQ. Trimming left V 2 bases short and J 1 base short, with 9 bases between. The CDR3 sequence: CASSLMGQNTGELFF. The CDR3, as DNA: TGCGCCAGCAGCTTAATGGGACAGAACACCGGGGAGCTGTTTTTT.

This chain links TRBV2 with TRBJ2-7, with 10 bases matching TRBD2. CDR3 length: 14 residues. CDR1 is SNHLY, CDR2 FYNNEI, per germline. V gave up 7 bases and J gave up 2 bases; unmatched junction bases: 5. DNA for the CDR3: TGTGCCAGCACCGAGCGGGGGGGAGCCTACGAGCAGTACTTC. As protein: CASTERGGAYEQYF.

J is TRBJ1-2 and V is TRBV25-1; TRBD1 aligns across 12 bases. Trimming removed 4 bases from V and 7 bases from J; junction bases left unmatched: 4. The CDR3 is 14 residues long. The germline V gene encodes CDR1 MGHDK and CDR2 SYGVNS. CDR3 DNA sequence: TGTGCCAGCAGTGCGGGACAGGGGGCTTTTGGCTACACCTTC. Translating gives CASSAGQGAFGYTF.

The chain combines TRBV19 with TRBJ1-2, with 10 positions matching TRBD1. The germline V gene has CDR1 LNHDA and CDR2 SQIVND (reference sequence). V was clipped by 7 bases and J by 7 bases; unmatched bases: 12. CDR3 length equals 15 residues. Written as DNA, the CDR3 is TGTGCCAGTACTACTCCGGGACAGGGGTCCGGTGGCTACACCTTC. It codes for CASTTPGQGSGGYTF.

The CDR3 DNA is TGCGCCAGCAGTCCCCGGGGGGCGAACACCGGGGAGCTGTTTTTT. Translating gives CASSPRGANTGELFF. The chain joins TRBV5-1 to TRBJ2-2; the match to TRBD2 covers 7 bases. Germline CDR1 reads SGHRS; CDR2 reads YFSETQ. This CDR3 has 15 residues. J lost 0 bases, V lost 5 bases, and 4 bases had no gene match.

The chain recombines TRBV6-6 with TRBJ2-7; 11 bases align to TRBD2. V lost 6 bases, J lost 5 bases, and 3 bases stayed unmatched. Germline V gene lookup returns CDR1 MNHNY and CDR2 SVGAGI (reference sequence). This CDR3 has 13 amino acids. CDR3 in DNA: TGTGCCAGCAGGGAGGGACTAGCGGACGAGCAGTACTTC. Protein product: CASREGLADEQYF.

On this clone itself: One end of the junction is discordant with germline, which a read error may explain. This rearrangement joins TRBV12-3 or TRBV12-4 to TRBJ2-7, with 10 bases identical to TRBD2. The CDR3 extends over 12 amino acids. CDR3 region: CASSLAAGGPFF. CDR3 nucleotide sequence: TGTGCCAGCAGTTTAGCAGCGGGAGGGCCTTTTTTC.